A selection of T cell receptor beta chains follows, all from one sample in a study of T cells in Graves' hyperthyroidism and ophthalmopathy. TCRdb re-analysed the multiplex PCR reads in MiXCR, keeping a single row per CDR3 protein. The repertoire holds some 530,000 distinct CDR3 sequences, with approximately 23% as singletons. Specimen: blood. These receptors originate from a woman in her seventies with Graves' ophthalmopathy. Both conserved end residues are part of each CDR3. Fields, in order: V gene, clone size, D gene, J gene, CDR3 DNA, CDR3 protein. D genes are given only for firm matches. Rows give clone size only sometimes, using once, few, many, or a class for an expanded clone.

v_call: TRBV28; clone_size: -; d_call: -; j_call: TRBJ2-1; cdr3_nt: TGTGCCAGCAGTGAGACAGGATGGAGCTCCTACGAGCAGTTCTTC; cdr3_aa: CASSETGWSSYEQFF
v_call: TRBV20-1; clone_size: few; d_call: -; j_call: TRBJ1-4; cdr3_nt: TGCAGTGCTAGAGGGAGCGGGAGGGCCGGGACTAATGAAAAACTGTTTTTT; cdr3_aa: CSARGSGRAGTNEKLFF
v_call: TRBV11-2; clone_size: -; d_call: -; j_call: TRBJ2-3; cdr3_nt: TGTGCCAGCAGCGCCTTCAGTAGGGACTCCGGGGATACGCAGTATTTT; cdr3_aa: CASSAFSRDSGDTQYF
v_call: TRBV20-1; clone_size: -; d_call: -; j_call: TRBJ2-2; cdr3_nt: TGCAGTGCTAGTCGGGATCTGAACACCGGGGAGCTGTTTTTT; cdr3_aa: CSASRDLNTGELFF
v_call: TRBV5-5; clone_size: -; d_call: -; j_call: TRBJ2-3; cdr3_nt: TGTGCCAGCAGGCCAGGCGGGCGGCTCACAGATACGCAGTATTTT; cdr3_aa: CASRPGGRLTDTQYF
v_call: TRBV6-2/TRBV6-3; clone_size: -; d_call: -; j_call: TRBJ1-5; cdr3_nt: TGTGCCAGCAGTTACGCGTCCGGAAATCAGCCCCAGCATTTT; cdr3_aa: CASSYASGNQPQHF
v_call: TRBV18; clone_size: -; d_call: -; j_call: TRBJ2-7; cdr3_nt: TGTGCCAGCTCACCTGCCAGGGGCTCCTACGAGCAGTACTTC; cdr3_aa: CASSPARGSYEQYF
v_call: TRBV6-1; clone_size: -; d_call: TRBD2; j_call: TRBJ2-7; cdr3_nt: TGTGCCAGCAGGGACCTTAGCGGGAGTTCAGTGTACGAGCAGTACTTC; cdr3_aa: CASRDLSGSSVYEQYF
v_call: TRBV10-1; clone_size: many; d_call: -; j_call: TRBJ2-7; cdr3_nt: TGCGCCAGCAGTGAGGGCCGCTTCTACGAGCAGTACTTC; cdr3_aa: CASSEGRFYEQYF
v_call: TRBV19; clone_size: -; d_call: TRBD1; j_call: TRBJ1-1; cdr3_nt: TGTGCCAGTAGTATAGATCCAAGGACAGGGTCCCTGACCTACACTGAAGCTTTCTTT; cdr3_aa: CASSIDPRTGSLTYTEAFF
v_call: TRBV3-1; clone_size: -; d_call: TRBD2; j_call: TRBJ2-3; cdr3_nt: TGTGCCAGCAGCCTCTGGAGCGGGAGGGCGGGCACAGATACGCAGTATTTT; cdr3_aa: CASSLWSGRAGTDTQYF
v_call: TRBV2; clone_size: -; d_call: -; j_call: TRBJ2-1; cdr3_nt: TGTGCCAGCAGGGTCCTCAGCTCCTACAATGAGCAGTTCTTC; cdr3_aa: CASRVLSSYNEQFF
v_call: TRBV20-1; clone_size: -; d_call: -; j_call: TRBJ1-2; cdr3_nt: TGCAGTGTCTCAGGTGCATATGGCTACACCTTC; cdr3_aa: CSVSGAYGYTF
v_call: TRBV14; clone_size: many; d_call: -; j_call: TRBJ1-2; cdr3_nt: TGTGCCAGCAGCCTGACAGATTCCCTCAACTATGGCTACACCTTC; cdr3_aa: CASSLTDSLNYGYTF
v_call: TRBV9; clone_size: -; d_call: TRBD2; j_call: TRBJ2-3; cdr3_nt: TGTGCCAGCAGCTCAACAGCGGGAACTACAGATACGCAGTATTTT; cdr3_aa: CASSSTAGTTDTQYF
v_call: TRBV28; clone_size: -; d_call: TRBD1; j_call: TRBJ1-3; cdr3_nt: TGTGCCAGCAGCCAAGGACAGGGCCCTGGAAACACCATATATTTT; cdr3_aa: CASSQGQGPGNTIYF
v_call: TRBV7-2; clone_size: few; d_call: TRBD2; j_call: TRBJ2-7; cdr3_nt: TGTGCCAGCAGCTTAGTGGCTAGCGGGGGGGTAAGCGGTGGCGAGCAGTACTTC; cdr3_aa: CASSLVASGGVSGGEQYF
v_call: TRBV3-1; clone_size: many; d_call: TRBD1; j_call: TRBJ1-2; cdr3_nt: TGTGCCAGCAGCCAAAACAGGGGCGGCTATGGCTACACCTTC; cdr3_aa: CASSQNRGGYGYTF
v_call: TRBV4-1; clone_size: -; d_call: TRBD1; j_call: TRBJ2-1; cdr3_nt: TGCGCCAGCAGCCCCTATGACAGGGGCTCCTACAATGAGCAGTTCTTC; cdr3_aa: CASSPYDRGSYNEQFF
v_call: TRBV20-1; clone_size: -; d_call: TRBD2; j_call: TRBJ2-7; cdr3_nt: TGCAGTGTCAAGGGGACTAGGGGCTACGAGCAGTACTTC; cdr3_aa: CSVKGTRGYEQYF
v_call: TRBV20-1; clone_size: few; d_call: TRBD1; j_call: TRBJ1-2; cdr3_nt: TGCAGTGCTAGTAGGGGGCAAGGCTACACCTTC; cdr3_aa: CSASRGQGYTF
v_call: TRBV25-1; clone_size: few; d_call: -; j_call: TRBJ2-1; cdr3_nt: TGTGCCAGCAGTGGAATGTCCCGAGGTGTGAACAATGAGCAGTTCTTC; cdr3_aa: CASSGMSRGVNNEQFF
v_call: TRBV7-2; clone_size: -; d_call: TRBD2; j_call: TRBJ2-2; cdr3_nt: TGTGCCAGCAGCTCGGGGACTAGCGTATTGAACACCGGGGAGCTGTTTTTT; cdr3_aa: CASSSGTSVLNTGELFF
v_call: TRBV12-3/TRBV12-4; clone_size: -; d_call: -; j_call: TRBJ2-7; cdr3_nt: TGTGCCAGCAGGCCGGGGGCGCGGAACGAGCAGTACTTC; cdr3_aa: CASRPGARNEQYF
v_call: TRBV6-2/TRBV6-3; clone_size: few; d_call: -; j_call: TRBJ1-5; cdr3_nt: TGTGCCAGCAGGGAGACAGGTAATCAGCCCCAGCATTTT; cdr3_aa: CASRETGNQPQHF
v_call: TRBV6-1; clone_size: -; d_call: -; j_call: TRBJ1-4; cdr3_nt: TGTGCCAGCAGTTCCCTCGGACGAAATGAAAAACTGTTTTTT; cdr3_aa: CASSSLGRNEKLFF
v_call: TRBV18; clone_size: once; d_call: -; j_call: TRBJ1-2; cdr3_nt: TGTGCCAGCTCTAAGGACAGACAAAACTATGGCTACACCTTC; cdr3_aa: CASSKDRQNYGYTF
v_call: TRBV4-1; clone_size: -; d_call: TRBD2; j_call: TRBJ2-7; cdr3_nt: TGCGCCAGCAGCCACATTAGCGGGAGAAGCTCCTACGAGCAGTACTTC; cdr3_aa: CASSHISGRSSYEQYF
v_call: TRBV27; clone_size: few; d_call: -; j_call: TRBJ1-4; cdr3_nt: TGTGCCAGCAGTTTTTCGACGTTGGGAAAACTGTTTTTT; cdr3_aa: CASSFSTLGKLFF
v_call: TRBV3-1; clone_size: few; d_call: -; j_call: TRBJ2-2; cdr3_nt: TGTGCCAGCAGCCCCTTAGGGTGGGAGCTGTTTTTT; cdr3_aa: CASSPLGWELFF
v_call: TRBV10-1; clone_size: few; d_call: TRBD1; j_call: TRBJ2-2; cdr3_nt: TGCGCCAGCAGTGCCGGGACAGCCTACACCGGGGAGCTGTTTTTT; cdr3_aa: CASSAGTAYTGELFF
v_call: TRBV24-1; clone_size: -; d_call: -; j_call: TRBJ2-2; cdr3_nt: TGTGCCACCGGTGACCCCAGAGGGAGCGGGGAGCTGTTTTTT; cdr3_aa: CATGDPRGSGELFF
v_call: TRBV6-2/TRBV6-3; clone_size: -; d_call: TRBD1; j_call: TRBJ2-1; cdr3_nt: TGTGCCAGCAGACGATCGGGACAGCCGTACAATGAGCAGTTCTTC; cdr3_aa: CASRRSGQPYNEQFF
v_call: TRBV27; clone_size: -; d_call: -; j_call: TRBJ2-7; cdr3_nt: TGTGCCAGCAGTCACCGGACAGCCTACGAGCAGTACTTC; cdr3_aa: CASSHRTAYEQYF
v_call: TRBV12-3/TRBV12-4; clone_size: many; d_call: TRBD1; j_call: TRBJ2-2; cdr3_nt: TGTGCCAGCAGTCCAAACCCAGGGGGATTTCGGCACCGGGAGCTGTTTTTT; cdr3_aa: CASSPNPGGFRHRELFF
v_call: TRBV9; clone_size: few; d_call: TRBD2; j_call: TRBJ2-3; cdr3_nt: TGTGCCAGCAGCTCTAGCGGGAAGACAGATACGCAGTATTTT; cdr3_aa: CASSSSGKTDTQYF
v_call: TRBV9; clone_size: few; d_call: TRBD1; j_call: TRBJ1-4; cdr3_nt: TGTGCCAGCAGCGGGAGTTCTCCCGCCCGGACAGGGGATGAAAAACTGTTTTTT; cdr3_aa: CASSGSSPARTGDEKLFF
v_call: TRBV12-3/TRBV12-4; clone_size: -; d_call: -; j_call: TRBJ1-5; cdr3_nt: TGTGCCAGCAGTTTAGTACCGGGAGGACAGCCCCAGCATTTT; cdr3_aa: CASSLVPGGQPQHF
v_call: TRBV6-1; clone_size: once; d_call: TRBD1; j_call: TRBJ1-1; cdr3_nt: TGTGCCAGCAGTCTAAACCCGGGACAGAGGGCCACTGAAGCTTTCTTT; cdr3_aa: CASSLNPGQRATEAFF
v_call: TRBV10-3; clone_size: few; d_call: -; j_call: TRBJ2-6; cdr3_nt: TGTGCCACCCTAGCAGGTGGGGCCAACGTCCTGACTTTC; cdr3_aa: CATLAGGANVLTF
v_call: TRBV6-2/TRBV6-3; clone_size: -; d_call: TRBD1; j_call: TRBJ2-5; cdr3_nt: TGTGCCAGCAGTTACGACAGGGACGAGACCCAGTACTTC; cdr3_aa: CASSYDRDETQYF
v_call: TRBV25-1; clone_size: -; d_call: TRBD2; j_call: TRBJ2-3; cdr3_nt: TGTGCCAGCAGTCCGGCCCATCATGGGGGGAGGGCCGCAGATACGCAGTATTTT; cdr3_aa: CASSPAHHGGRAADTQYF
v_call: TRBV5-5; clone_size: -; d_call: -; j_call: TRBJ2-7; cdr3_nt: TGTGCCAGCAGCTTTTCGGGACCACACTACGAGCAGTACTTC; cdr3_aa: CASSFSGPHYEQYF